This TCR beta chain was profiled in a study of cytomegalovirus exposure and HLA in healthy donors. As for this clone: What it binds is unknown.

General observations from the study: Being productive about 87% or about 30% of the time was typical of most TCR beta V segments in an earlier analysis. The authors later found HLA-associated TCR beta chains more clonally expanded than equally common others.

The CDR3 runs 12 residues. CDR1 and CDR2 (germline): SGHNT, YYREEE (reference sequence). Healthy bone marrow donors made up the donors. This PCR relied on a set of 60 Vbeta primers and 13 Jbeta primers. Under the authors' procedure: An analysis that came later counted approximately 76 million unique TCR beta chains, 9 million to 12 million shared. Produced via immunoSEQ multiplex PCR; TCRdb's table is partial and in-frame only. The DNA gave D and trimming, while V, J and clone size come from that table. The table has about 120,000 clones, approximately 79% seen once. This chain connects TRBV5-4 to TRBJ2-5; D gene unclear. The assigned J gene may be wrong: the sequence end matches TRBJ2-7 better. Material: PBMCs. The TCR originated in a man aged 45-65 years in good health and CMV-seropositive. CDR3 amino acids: CASSFSRYEQYF. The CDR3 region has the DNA TGTGCCAGCAGCTTTTCACGCTACGAGCAGTACTTC.